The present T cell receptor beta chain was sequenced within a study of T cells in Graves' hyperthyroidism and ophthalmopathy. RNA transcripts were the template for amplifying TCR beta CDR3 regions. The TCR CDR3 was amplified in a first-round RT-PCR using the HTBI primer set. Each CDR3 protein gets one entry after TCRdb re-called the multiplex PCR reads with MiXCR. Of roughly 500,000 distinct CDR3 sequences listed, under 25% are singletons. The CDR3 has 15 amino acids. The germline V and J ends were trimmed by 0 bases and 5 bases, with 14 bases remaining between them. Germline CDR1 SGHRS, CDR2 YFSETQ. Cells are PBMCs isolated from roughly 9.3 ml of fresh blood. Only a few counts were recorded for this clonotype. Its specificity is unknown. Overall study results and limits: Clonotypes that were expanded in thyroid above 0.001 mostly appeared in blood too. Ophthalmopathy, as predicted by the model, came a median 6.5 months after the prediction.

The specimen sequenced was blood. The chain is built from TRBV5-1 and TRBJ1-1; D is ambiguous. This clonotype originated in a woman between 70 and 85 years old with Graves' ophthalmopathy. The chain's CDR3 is CASSLARARTTEAFF. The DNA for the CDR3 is TGCGCCAGCAGCTTGGCCCGCGCCAGGACTACTGAAGCTTTCTTT.